This T cell receptor beta chain is from a study of shared clonotypes between healthy human individuals. Study outcomes and limitations: The authors expected sequencing depth to affect clonotype sharing among donors. Rarefaction gave evidence that sorted-subset sequencing remained incomplete despite large depth. A small donor pool kept down the genetic and exposure-history diversity that was represented. Naive subsets generally had larger estimated richness than memory subsets.

CD45RO-negative, CCR7-positively selected cells formed the naive CD8 fraction, excluding terminally differentiated effector memory CD45RA+ cells. Here immunoSEQ multiplex PCR was the method, and the copy in TCRdb shows in-frame clones only, minus some. The sample lists 600,000 or so clones, 98% seen once, with 0.3% in the top ten. Trimming removed 7 bases from V and 7 bases from J; junction bases left unmatched: 4. Germline V gene lookup returns CDR1 MNHEY and CDR2 SMNVEV (reference sequence). This CDR3 contains 12 residues. Of note for this clone: What it recognizes is unknown.

This TCR was recovered from a man between 25 and 39 years old in good health. Sequencing was carried out using naive CD8+ T cells sorted from blood. The chain has TRBV27 and TRBJ2-1, with TRBD1 matching 7 bases. CDR3 sequence: CASMTQGNEQFF. The DNA for the CDR3 is TGTGCCAGCATGACACAGGGGAATGAGCAGTTCTTC.